Below, 3 T cell receptor beta chains from the same sample are listed, as sequenced in a study of PD-1 blockade in classical Hodgkin lymphoma (TCRdb year 2020). Interpreted using the paper, the time point label stands for: cycle 2 day 1 (C2D1) of nivolumab. Every trial patient had relapsed following autologous stem cell transplantation, and prior brentuximab vedotin exposure was what differed among cohorts A, B and C. The library was generated by the immunoSEQ multiplex PCR assay. TCRdb retrieved this table from immuneACCESS and kept in-frame rearrangements only. Not all clones are present; in checked studies, unresolved V genes account for under half, and no reason is known for the remainder. The sample profile shows 100,000 or so clones; 75% to 90% of them were found once. About 6.4% of the sample lies in the top ten. Material: peripheral blood mononuclear cells (PBMCs), obtained before the second cycle of nivolumab. These receptor sequences come from a human donor with classical Hodgkin lymphoma.

The V call is TRBV18, the J call TRBJ2-7; 9 positions agree with TRBD1. J gave up 3 bases and V 3 bases, and 12 bases lay outside the gene matches. The CDR3 is made up of 17 amino acids. Per the germline V gene, CDR1 is KGHSH and CDR2 is LQKENI. CDR3 region: CASSPYASGTGYYEQYF. CDR3 sequence (DNA): TGTGCCAGCTCACCCTATGCTTCCGGGACAGGGTACTACGAGCAGTACTTC.

The V and J genes are TRBV28 and TRBJ2-5, with D tentatively TRBD2 (6 bases). The CDR3 runs 15 residues. Germline loops: CDR1 MDHEN, CDR2 SYDVKM. V dropped 2 bases and J dropped 4 bases, with 14 bases sitting between them. The CDR3 here is CASSLAGSGGETQYF. The CDR3 DNA sequence: TGTGCCAGCAGTTTAGCAGGGTCCGGGGGAGAGACCCAGTACTTC.

V and J are TRBV7-9 and TRBJ2-5, with a possible D match to TRBD1 (7 bases). Looked up from germline, CDR1 is SEHNR and CDR2 is FQNEAQ (reference sequence). This CDR3 region has 18 residues. V lost 5 bases and J lost 2, with 24 bases in between. CDR3 bases: TGTGCCAGCAGCCTACCCGCGAGGAGGGGGCCGGGGCAAGAGACCCAGTACTTC. Amino acids: CASSLPARRGPGQETQYF.